The 21 T cell receptor beta chains given below trace back to one sample, sequenced in a study of CXCR3-negative and CXCR3-positive naive CD8 T cells. Carrying UMI labels, the TRB cDNA libraries were prepared through 5' RACE. TCRdb re-called the 5' RACE reads; every CDR3 protein appears as one record, without DNA. The listing records 75,000 to 100,000 distinct CDR3 sequences. Overall study findings and caveats: CXCR3-positive naive cells had more hydrophobic TRB CDR3s than CXCR3-negative naive cells.

Antigen specificity for these receptors is unknown. The sample was naive CXCR3+ CD8+ T cells from blood. Specified subset: CD45RO-CCR7+CD27+CD95- naive CD8+ T cells expressing CXCR3 (TNR3+). Receptors originate from a human donor in good health. Some clones in this sample may be carry-over from other donors' samples.

V is TRBV14 and J is TRBJ1-2. This CDR3 region has 16 residues. CDR1 and CDR2 (germline): SGHDN, FVKESK. This CDR3 reads CASSQSQGQPNYGYTF.

The J gene is TRBJ2-3, the V gene TRBV7-8; TCRdb's D call of TRBD2 is untestable without DNA. CDR1 is SGHVS, CDR2 FQNEAQ, per germline. The CDR3 sequence is 15 residues long. CDR3 residues: CASSLAGRGTDTQYF.

The chain couples TRBV2 to TRBJ2-2. The CDR3 covers 12 residues. Germline loops: CDR1 SNHLY, CDR2 FYNNEI. The CDR3 here is CASTVDTGELFF.

This chain uses TRBV5-6 with TRBJ1-2. This CDR3 has 12 residues. Germline CDR1 is SGHDT and CDR2 is YYEEEE. This CDR3 is CASSLWVDGYTF.

The chain employs TRBV7-9 and TRBJ2-1. This CDR3 is 12 amino acids long. The V gene's germline CDR1 is SEHNR and CDR2 FQNEAQ (reference sequence). The CDR3 loop is CASSSGPDEQFF.

The chain recombines TRBV9 with TRBJ2-1. Germline-derived CDR1 and CDR2 are SGDLS and YYNGEE. This CDR3 region has 14 residues. CDR3 residues: CASSVGGATNEQFF.

The rearrangement uses TRBV4-1 and TRBJ2-1; TCRdb's D call, TRBD1, is unchecked because there is no DNA. The CDR3 is 17 residues long. The germline V gene has CDR1 MGHRA and CDR2 YSYEKL. The CDR3 reads CASSQMGQGGEGNEQFF.

The chain has TRBV12-3 or TRBV12-4 and TRBJ2-3. The CDR3 is 11 amino acids. CDR3 sequence reads: CASSLSDTQYF.

CDR3 loop: CESSSGDTQYF. The V and J genes are TRBV7-9 and TRBJ2-3. The CDR3 spans 11 residues. The germline V gene has CDR1 SEHNR and CDR2 FQNEAQ (reference sequence).

This chain links TRBV29-1 with TRBJ1-2; the D gene TCRdb calls, TRBD1, cannot be checked with no DNA. CDR1 is SQVTM, CDR2 ANQGSEA, per germline. The CDR3 has 12 amino acids. The CDR3 region is CSIPGQNYGYTF.

The J gene is TRBJ2-3, the V gene TRBV5-1; the D call of TRBD2 rests on TCRdb alone, since no DNA is present to check it. Germline CDR1 and CDR2: SGHRS and YFSETQ. CDR3 length: 15 amino acids. This CDR3 is CASSASTFSTDTQYF.

The CDR3 here is CASSWRSNTEAFF. This rearrangement joins TRBV7-2 to TRBJ1-1. Germline V gene lookup returns CDR1 SGHTA and CDR2 FQGNSA. The CDR3 runs 13 residues.

The genes are TRBV20-1 and TRBJ2-7; TCRdb gives TRBD1 as the D gene, but with no DNA this cannot be confirmed. CDR1 and CDR2 from the germline V gene are DFQATT and SNEGSKA (reference sequence). This CDR3 is built from 14 residues. CDR3 in amino acids: CSASSSGQRYEQYF.

The chain combines TRBV7-3 with TRBJ2-7; TCRdb's D call, TRBD2, is unchecked because there is no DNA. The CDR3 consists of 13 residues. Germline loops: CDR1 SGHTA, CDR2 FQGTGA. CDR3 amino acids: CASSPSASGEQYF. The full variable domain, its missing parts supplied by reference TRBV7-3 and TRBJ2-7, is GAGVSQTPSNKVTEKGKYVELRCDPISGHTALYWYRQSLGQGPEFLIYFQGTGAADDSGLPNDRFFAVRPEGSVSTLKIQRTERGDSAVYLCASSPSASGEQYFGPGTRLTVT.

The chain has TRBV7-2 and TRBJ1-1; the TRBD1 assignment by TCRdb is unverifiable without DNA. The CDR3 contains 16 residues. Germline lookup yields CDR1 SGHTA and CDR2 FQGNSA. The CDR3 here is CASSLERCTGITEAFF.

The rearrangement joins TRBV12-3 or TRBV12-4 to TRBJ2-7; the TCRdb call, TRBD2, lacks DNA for checking. The CDR3 covers 14 residues. The CDR3 protein is CASTHLIGGEEQYF.

This chain links TRBV6-5 with TRBJ2-7. Germline V gives CDR1 MNHEY, CDR2 SVGAGI. This CDR3 has 14 residues. This chain's CDR3 is CASSYGVGSYEQYF.

The chain couples TRBV2 to TRBJ2-7. The CDR3 consists of 15 residues. The germline V gene encodes CDR1 SNHLY and CDR2 FYNNEI. The CDR3 is CASSEETALSYEQYF.

The chain is built from TRBV14 and TRBJ2-5. The CDR3 runs 13 residues. In germline, CDR1 is SGHDN, CDR2 FVKESK. CDR3: CASSQAGWETQYF.

The gene calls are TRBV27 and TRBJ2-7. Looked up from germline, CDR1 is MNHEY and CDR2 is SMNVEV (reference sequence). This CDR3 comprises 13 residues. CDR3: CASSFRGSYEQYF.

The V call is TRBV6-2 or TRBV6-3, the J call TRBJ1-1. This CDR3 is 14 amino acids long. In germline, CDR1 is MNHEY, CDR2 SVGEGT. The CDR3 is CASSSPWENTEAFF.